The clone carrying this T cell receptor beta chain was observed a few times. The cohort's ophthalmopathy patients, a group with duration under 3 months, had a Clinical Activity Score of at least 3 and a NOSPECS grade of at least 4. Together with thyroid ultrasound, orbital computed tomography, serum thyroxine and TRAb, clinical symptoms were used for diagnoses. These data come from a study of T cells in Graves' hyperthyroidism and ophthalmopathy. Germline loops: CDR1 SGHDT, CDR2 YYEEEE. The CDR3 extends over 15 amino acids. With 3 bases removed from V and 4 bases from J, the gap between germline ends came to 16 bases. Authors of the study amplified TCR beta CDR3 regions from RNA transcripts. An initial round of RT-PCR targeting the TCR CDR3 relied on the HTBI primer set. In TCRdb, the multiplex PCR reads were re-called with MiXCR into one record per CDR3 protein. The sample lists around 600,000 distinct CDR3 sequences; 14% were seen once.

This chain joins TRBV5-6 and TRBJ1-2; possible D gene TRBD1, 5 bases. This receptor was identified in a woman under 30 with Graves' ophthalmopathy. Input material: blood. The CDR3 DNA reads TGTGCCAGCAGCTGGGGCAGGGAAAGTAGCTATGGCTACACCTTC. Its protein product is CASSWGRESSYGYTF.